A selection of T cell receptor beta chains follows, all from one sample in a study of tumor and adjacent non-tumor tissue in lung cancer. A single record per CDR3 protein comes from TCRdb applying MiXCR to the multiplex PCR reads. The table shows fewer than 100,000 distinct CDR3 sequences, with roughly 80% occurring only once. The sequenced sample consisted of distant non-tumor lung tissue. These receptors were obtained from a man aged 60 to 75 with non-small cell lung cancer. Both conserved end residues are part of each CDR3. D genes are given only for firm matches. Rows may omit the clone size; those that give it use once, few, many or a size class.

- TRBJ1-1 - TRBV29-1 12 TGTAGCGCCCAAGAGGGGGAAATTGAAGTTTTCTTT CSAQEGEIEVFF
TRBD1 TRBJ2-5 - TRBV11-2 14 TGTGCCGGCAGGTCCGGACAGGTTCCGGAGACCCAGTACTTC CAGRSGQVPETQYF
TRBD1 TRBJ1-2 - TRBV4-2 17 TGTGCCAGCTGCCAATTCGCCGGGACAGGGGGCCTATATGGCTACACCTTC CASCQFAGTGGLYGYTF
- TRBJ2-7 - TRBV20-1 13 TGCAGTGCTAGAGTAAAGGGGACCTACGAGCAGTATTTC CSARVKGTYEQYF
- TRBJ1-2 - TRBV4-2 16 TGTGCCAGCAGCCAAAGCACAGGGCGGGGGGACTATGGGTACACCTTC CASSQSTGRGDYGYTF
- TRBJ2-2 - TRBV20-1 13 TGCAGTGCCCCAAGGACATGGGGGGGGGAGCTGTTTTTT CSAPRTWGGELFF
- TRBJ2-7 - TRBV11-3 16 TGTGCCAACAGCTTCCTTACGCCGACCCTCGGGTACGAGCAGTACTTC CANSFLTPTLGYEQYF
TRBD2 TRBJ2-2 - TRBV5-1 15 TGCGCCAACATCGTGGGACTAGCCAGCACCGGGGAGCCGTTTTTT CANIVGLASTGEPFF
TRBD1 TRBJ1-5 many TRBV5-6 15 TGTGCCAGCAGCCCGAGGGGGCAGGGACTTCAGCCCCAGCATTTT CASSPRGQGLQPQHF
- TRBJ2-4 - TRBV11-3 16 TGCGCCAGCAGTTTATCCGAGACACTCACCAAAAACATTCAGTACTTC CASSLSETLTKNIQYF
TRBD1 TRBJ2-2 - TRBV11-2 15 TGTGCCAGCAGCCCGTGGACAGGGGTAAGCAGGGAGCTGTTTTTT CASSPWTGVSRELFF
- TRBJ2-7 many TRBV5-5 16 TGTGCCAGCAGCTTGGCCGTAGCAGCAGGGTCCTACGAGCAGTACTTC CASSLAVAAGSYEQYF
TRBD1 TRBJ2-5 few TRBV7-8 16 TGTGCCAGCAGCCCCCAGACAGGGGGCCTTGTGGAGACCCAGTACTTC CASSPQTGGLVETQYF
- TRBJ2-6 - TRBV11-2 14 TGTGCCAGCATACCTATCTCTGGTGTCAACGTCCTGACTTTC CASIPISGVNVLTF
TRBD2 TRBJ2-1 - TRBV6-5 17 TGTACCAGCAGTTACTCTTCCCCAGCGGGGGTATACAATGAGCAGTTCTTC CTSSYSSPAGVYNEQFF
- TRBJ2-3 - TRBV29-1 12 TGCAGCGTTGAGCAGGGAGGCGATGCGCAGTATTTT CSVEQGGDAQYF